This T cell receptor beta chain was profiled in a study of T cell responses to AZD1222 COVID-19 vaccine (dated by TCRdb to the early 2020s). Regarding the complete study: A total of around 240 trial participants underwent TCR sequencing, of whom roughly 210 received two doses of AZD1222 and some 26 received two doses of the MenACWY control vaccine. Trial participants were enrolled by age into 18-55, 56-69 and 70-plus year subgroups, with roughly 160, 29 and 62 TCR-sequenced participants respectively. Study-level results and caveats: Participants were mostly white British, with more females than males. The authors suggested clonal diversity may have been underestimated. A significant rise in spike-specific TCR breadth and depth was observed after two AZD1222 doses relative to day 0 and relative to MenACWY recipients. No day 14 peak-response samples were available, so repertoires were characterized only after the peak T cell response. Conclusions about previously exposed vaccinees are limited, since just five or six AZD1222 recipients were seropositive for SARS-CoV-2 at baseline. In the small 56-69-year group, the increase in depth fell short of significance, most likely because of low power. Epitopes outside the regions mutated in the B.1.351 and B.1.1.7 variants were reportedly recognized by nearly half of the unique spike-specific TCRs. The whole spike protein was spanned by vaccine-associated CD4 TCRs, and dominant responses were seen in regions 160-218 and 743-854.

The CDR3 regions of human TCRbeta chains were subjected to immunosequencing. The authors' pipeline ran thus. TCRs in the repertoires were compared against a reference library of SARS-CoV-2-specific TCRs that had been generated with the MIRA antigen-specificity platform. Breadth meant the fraction of unique TCRs that were SARS-CoV-2-associated, whereas depth meant the fraction of total T cells that were SARS-CoV-2-associated. Using the MIRA data, each spike-specific TCR was assigned both to the spike region to which the TCR was reactive and to a CD4 or CD8 class. Log10-transformed breadth and depth values were compared by one-way ANOVA with Sidak's multiple comparisons tests. Sourced from immuneACCESS, this table was stored by TCRdb with only in-frame sequences that have V and J called. A share of the clones is absent; for the studies checked, an unresolved V gene accounts for under half, and the remainder has no known explanation. Clonal size and the V and J genes are those of that table, whereas D and trimming came from the DNA. This sample has about 48,000 clones in its table, and approximately 86% of those were observed once. Around 7% of the sample comes from the top ten.

Note on this clone: It has no known antigen specificity. Base quality data are lacking; no much larger clone is found one base away.

Explained via the paper, the time point label denotes: about 28 days (+/-7) after the second vaccine dose. AZD1222 recipients with second doses at about 4 weeks or about 12 weeks were pooled, because spike-specific TCR depth and breadth did not differ between schedules. Vaccinee samples came from UK trials COV001 and COV002, including a single-blind randomized controlled phase 2/3 trial of AZD1222 (ChAdOx1 nCoV-19) in healthy adults. For TCRbeta chain sequencing, PBMC samples were collected from trial participants at day 0 and at day 28 after the second dose. According to the germline V gene (reference sequence), CDR1 reads MNHEY and CDR2 reads SMNVEV. After removal of 5 bases from V and 4 bases from J, the junction retains 11 bases not matched to a gene. CDR3 length: 15 amino acids, cysteine to phenylalanine. The sequence is cut down to CDR3 DNA, 45 bases in frame from base 1.

This chain joins TRBV27 to TRBJ2-7, with 7 bases matching TRBD1. Here the sequenced sample was peripheral blood, taken 28 days after the second AZD1222 dose. The receptor's source is an adult who received the AZD1222 COVID-19 vaccine. The DNA sequence reads TGTGCCAGCAGTCCCAACAGGGGATGGAAGTACGAGCAGTACTTC. The translation is CASSPNRGWKYEQYF.